Here is one T cell receptor beta chain with its context. Its antigen remains unknown. Sequenced by immunoSEQ multiplex PCR; TCRdb stores in-frame clones only, minus some. This table holds fewer than 7,000 clones, 74% found once. This CDR3 has 15 amino acids. Per the germline V gene, CDR1 is SGHAT and CDR2 is FQNNGV. V gave up 0 bases and J gave up 8 bases, with 13 bases separating them. The data belong to a study of neoadjuvant anti-PD-1 for oral cavity cancer. General observations from the study: Non-responders to neoadjuvant nivolumab had significantly more clonal PBMC T cells than responders.

This specimen was PBMCs, taken before nivolumab (anti-PD-1) treatment. The clonotype comes from a person aged 40 to 85 with oral cavity squamous cell carcinoma. The J gene is TRBJ1-4, the V gene TRBV11-2; D is possibly TRBD1 (5 bases). The CDR3 is CASSLDGRGREKLFF. In nucleotides, the CDR3 is TGTGCCAGCAGCTTAGACGGTAGGGGTAGGGAAAAACTGTTTTTT.